This entry lists 31 T cell receptor beta chains sequenced from one sample in a study of blood T cell repertoires in COVID-19. The protocol was immunoSEQ multiplex PCR, while the TCRdb copy is restricted to in-frame clones and leaves out a portion. The repertoire holds 75,000 to 90,000 clones, about 80% seen once, with about 12% in the top ten. Sequenced input: peripheral blood. These receptors were collected from a woman aged 40 to 55 with active or convalescent COVID-19.

The V gene is TRBV10-3, the J gene TRBJ2-7; a weak D match, TRBD1 (5 bases). The V and J ends lost 8 bases and 4 bases respectively, with 9 bases between them. Germline V lookup: CDR1 ENHRY, CDR2 SYGVKD. The CDR3 contains 11 residues. The CDR3, as DNA: TGTGCCATCGGGGCCCTATACGAGCAGTACTTC. Its translation: CAIGALYEQYF.

The V call is TRBV28, the J call TRBJ1-6; D gene unclear. The V gene's germline CDR1 is MDHEN and CDR2 SYDVKM. The V end lost 5 bases, the J end lost 10 bases, and 12 bases lay between the germline ends. CDR3 length: 13 residues. DNA for the CDR3: TGTGCCAGCAGTCCACGGTTGAGCTCACCCCTCCACTTT. As protein: CASSPRLSSPLHF.

This chain connects TRBV2 to TRBJ2-7; 9 bases are shared with TRBD2. This CDR3 has 12 residues. J gave up 6 bases and V 7 bases, and 4 bases lay outside the gene matches. CDR1 is SNHLY and CDR2 is FYNNEI in the germline V gene. Here the CDR3 DNA reads TGTGCCAGCAAGGTAGCGGGAGTCGAGCAGTACTTC. Its protein product is CASKVAGVEQYF.

The chain is built from TRBV19 and TRBJ1-2; possible D gene TRBD1, 5 bases. The CDR3 spans 14 residues. Germline-derived CDR1 and CDR2 are LNHDA and SQIVND (reference sequence). Trimming pared 3 bases from V and 2 bases from J, leaving 10 bases between. CDR3 in amino acids: CASSISAGNYGYTF. CDR3 coding DNA: TGTGCCAGTAGTATTTCGGCAGGGAACTATGGCTACACCTTC.

This chain joins TRBV27 and TRBJ1-1, with a weak D call TRBD1 (5 bases). Per germline, CDR1 MNHEY and CDR2 SMNVEV (reference sequence). The ends were cut back, 1 base at V and 10 bases at J, with 10 bases in the middle. The CDR3 totals 12 residues. The CDR3 loop reads CASSLWGGVAFF. CDR3 DNA sequence: TGTGCCAGCAGTTTATGGGGGGGTGTAGCTTTCTTT.

The chain joins TRBV9 to TRBJ2-3, with 7 positions matching TRBD2. Germline V CDR1 and CDR2: SGDLS, YYNGEE. The CDR3 covers 15 residues. Trimming at V came to 4 bases and at J to 6 bases, leaving 11 bases not matched to a gene. The DNA for the CDR3 is TGTGCCAGCAGCCCCTGGGAGGGAAGGGCGGATACGCAGTATTTT. This codes for CASSPWEGRADTQYF.

The chain joins TRBV28 to TRBJ1-1; 7 nucleotides agree with TRBD1. With V trimmed by 6 bases and J by 5 bases, 6 bases remained unmatched. This CDR3 spans 13 amino acids. From germline, CDR1 is MDHEN and CDR2 SYDVKM. CDR3 region: CASRNTGETEAFF. The CDR3 DNA reads as TGTGCCAGCAGAAATACAGGGGAAACTGAAGCTTTCTTT.

This chain's CDR3 is CATSGISGTSTSYEQYF. Here the CDR3 DNA reads TGTGCCACCAGCGGGATTTCCGGGACTAGCACTTCCTACGAGCAGTACTTC. This chain joins TRBV24-1 and TRBJ2-7; 9 bases line up with TRBD2. This CDR3 has 17 residues. Germline CDR1 and CDR2: KGHDR and SFDVKD. Unmatched junction bases numbered 13, after V lost 7 bases and J lost 1 base.

This chain uses TRBV7-9 with TRBJ2-7; TRBD2 matches 7 bases. This CDR3 has 14 amino acids. Germline-derived CDR1 and CDR2 are SEHNR and FQNEAQ (reference sequence). The V and J ends lost 3 bases and 6 bases, in that order; junction bases with no gene match: 8. The CDR3 DNA reads as TGTGCCAGCAGCTTTGGGGGACTACTCATCGAGCAGTACTTC. Its translation: CASSFGGLLIEQYF.

This chain connects TRBV5-5 to TRBJ2-7; the match to TRBD1 covers 7 bases. The CDR3 sequence is 15 residues long. From germline, CDR1 is SGHKS and CDR2 YYEKEE (reference sequence). V gave up 4 bases and J gave up 1 base; unmatched junction bases: 8. The CDR3 sequence: CASSPGTASSYEQYF. The CDR3 coding sequence is TGTGCCAGCAGCCCAGGGACAGCTAGTTCCTACGAGCAGTACTTC.

This clone was recorded a few times. The genes are TRBV7-2 and TRBJ2-7; no clear D. The germline V gene encodes CDR1 SGHTA and CDR2 FQGNSA. Trimming cost V 3 bases and J 2 bases, with 14 bases left between them. The CDR3 is 15 amino acids. DNA for the CDR3: TGTGCCAGCAGCTTGACGTACCTGGGCGCCTACGAGCAGTACTTC. Translation: CASSLTYLGAYEQYF.

The chain employs TRBV21-1 and TRBJ1-4. TRBV21-1 is recorded as a pseudogene. This CDR3 has 18 residues. Here the CDR3 DNA reads TGTGCCAGCAGCAAAAAAGGGGAGGGCATTGCAACTAATGAAAAACTGTTTTTT. Amino acids: CASSKKGEGIATNEKLFF.

This rearrangement joins TRBV16 to TRBJ2-4; 9 positions match TRBD2. CDR1 and CDR2 (germline): KGHSY, FQNENV. The CDR3 runs to 17 residues. The V segment lost 2 bases and the J segment 8 bases; nucleotides outside the gene matches: 13. The CDR3 region is CASSQPGLALFTDIQYF. In DNA, the CDR3 is TGTGCCAGCAGCCAACCGGGACTAGCTCTTTTTACGGACATTCAGTACTTC. The full variable domain, completed using reference TRBV16 and TRBJ2-4, is GEEVAQTPKHLVRGEGQKAKLYCAPIKGHSYVFWYQQVLKNEFKFLISFQNENVFDETGMPKERFSAKCLPNSPCSLEIQATKLEDSAVYFCASSQPGLALFTDIQYFGAGTRLSVL.

The chain employs TRBV19 and TRBJ2-2; 8 bases agree with TRBD2. V was pared by 7 bases and J by 4 bases, with 5 bases of the junction left unmatched. The germline V gene encodes CDR1 LNHDA and CDR2 SQIVND (reference sequence). The CDR3 consists of 14 residues. CDR3 amino acids: CASIQREFTGELFF. DNA of the CDR3: TGTGCCAGTATCCAGCGGGAGTTCACCGGGGAGCTGTTTTTT.

The chain joins TRBV12-5 to TRBJ2-7; D not resolved. Trimming shortened V by 3 bases and J by 3 bases, and 9 bases separated the two germline ends. The germline V gene encodes CDR1 LGHNT and CDR2 FRNRAP. This CDR3 is built from 13 residues. CDR3 in DNA: TGTGCTAGTGGTTTAACGCTCGGCTACGAGCAGTACTTC. This codes for CASGLTLGYEQYF.

The chain joins TRBV12-3 or TRBV12-4 to TRBJ2-1, with D hard to call. The CDR3 extends over 12 amino acids. Trimming removed 6 bases from V and 9 bases from J, with 12 bases in between. The CDR3 loop reads CASSYLETEQFF. The CDR3 coding sequence is TGTGCCAGCAGCTACCTAGAGACTGAGCAGTTCTTC.

The chain has TRBV6-5 and TRBJ2-2; D gene uncertain. CDR1 MNHEY and CDR2 SVGAGI come from the germline V gene. This CDR3 has 16 amino acids. V dropped 0 bases and J dropped 0 bases, with 8 bases sitting between them. The CDR3, as DNA: TGTGCCAGCAGTTACTCAAGGCGGACGAACACCGGGGAGCTGTTTTTT. Encoded protein: CASSYSRRTNTGELFF.

The chain couples TRBV5-1 to TRBJ1-1; 7 positions match TRBD1. This CDR3 spans 14 amino acids. In germline, CDR1 is SGHRS, CDR2 YFSETQ. The junction had 3 bases not matched to a gene; V was cut back by 0 bases and J by 4 bases. This chain's CDR3 is CASSLAQGGTEAFF. Here the CDR3 DNA reads TGCGCCAGCAGCTTGGCCCAGGGGGGCACTGAAGCTTTCTTT.

V usage is TRBV12-3 or TRBV12-4 and J usage is TRBJ2-1; 9 positions agree with TRBD1. Trimming took 8 bases from V and 3 from J; bases not matched to a gene: 2. CDR3 length: 13 residues. As DNA, the CDR3 is TGTGCCAGCCTGGGACAGGGCTACAATGAGCAGTTCTTC. This sequence encodes CASLGQGYNEQFF.

The gene calls are TRBV23-1 and TRBJ2-2; D is possibly TRBD1 (5 bases). TRBV23-1 counts as an open reading frame of uncertain function. V dropped 3 bases and J dropped 4 bases, with 9 bases sitting between them. The CDR3 runs 14 residues. The CDR3 nucleotides read TGCGCCAGCAGTCACCATGACAGCACCGGGGAGCTGTTTTTT. The encoded protein is CASSHHDSTGELFF.

V gene TRBV4-3 combines with J gene TRBJ1-1; the D gene is possibly TRBD1 (6 bases). The ends were cut back, 0 bases at V and 5 bases at J, with 10 bases in the middle. Germline V gene lookup returns CDR1 LGHNA and CDR2 YSLEER. The CDR3 has 14 residues. DNA for the CDR3: TGCGCCAGCAGCCAAGAGGTCAGGGGTACTGAAGCTTTCTTT. This sequence encodes CASSQEVRGTEAFF.

The V and J genes are TRBV5-6 and TRBJ1-4; no reliable D call. This CDR3 is built from 14 residues. Deletions cut 2 bases from V and 4 bases from J, with 9 bases between. Looked up from germline, CDR1 is SGHDT and CDR2 is YYEEEE. The CDR3 sequence: CASSLYGFNEKLFF. CDR3 DNA sequence: TGTGCCAGCAGCTTATACGGGTTTAATGAAAAACTGTTTTTT.

This clone was observed once. The chain employs TRBV28 and TRBJ1-2; D uncertain. This CDR3 is 13 amino acids long. V lost 2 bases and J 7 bases, leaving 11 bases between the germline ends. Germline CDR1 is MDHEN and CDR2 is SYDVKM. The CDR3 coding sequence is TGTGCCAGCAGTTTAATACGAGGGTTTGGCTACACCTTC. Protein product: CASSLIRGFGYTF.

This clone appeared a few times. The CDR3 DNA follows: TGCAGTGCAGCACTAGCCGGAGATAAGTACTTC. Translating it yields CSAALAGDKYF. V and J are TRBV20-1 and TRBJ2-7; D is perhaps TRBD2 (6 bases). V was clipped by 6 bases and J by 11 bases, with 17 bases between them. Germline V gives CDR1 DFQATT, CDR2 SNEGSKA (reference sequence). This CDR3 spans 11 amino acids.

A single count supports this clone. V gene TRBV7-2 combines with J gene TRBJ1-2; the match to TRBD1 covers 9 bases. CDR1 and CDR2 (germline): SGHTA, FQGNSA. Unmatched junction bases numbered 13, after V lost 4 bases and J lost 4 bases. The CDR3 spans 17 residues. The CDR3 DNA is TGTGCCAGCAGCTCGAGGGGGGACAGGGATCGAGGCTATGGCTACACCTTC. As protein: CASSSRGDRDRGYGYTF.

V usage is TRBV6-2 or TRBV6-3 and J usage is TRBJ1-5, with 7 bases lining up with TRBD1. V shed 5 bases and J 4 bases; nucleotides not matched to a gene: 14. Germline V gene lookup returns CDR1 MNHEY and CDR2 SVGEGT. This CDR3 contains 17 residues. The CDR3 reads CASSPGTEFGRNQPQHF. The CDR3, as DNA: TGTGCCAGCAGTCCCGGGACAGAGTTTGGTAGGAATCAGCCCCAGCATTTT.

CDR3 region: CASSLVVGANTEAFF. CDR3 nucleotide sequence: TGCGCCAGCAGCTTGGTTGTAGGGGCGAACACTGAAGCTTTCTTT. The rearrangement uses TRBV5-1 and TRBJ1-1; a weak D match, TRBD1 (5 bases). This CDR3 has 15 residues. Trimming stripped 0 bases from V and 1 base from J, with 10 bases between. The germline CDR1 and CDR2 sequences are SGHRS and YFSETQ.

The chain employs TRBV5-1 and TRBJ1-4, with D possibly matching TRBD1 (6 bases). Between the trimmed V and J ends, which lost 1 base and 9 bases, there was a span of 16 bases. Germline-derived CDR1 and CDR2 are SGHRS and YFSETQ. This CDR3 contains 15 residues. CDR3 loop: CASSLTLGAPKKLFF. DNA for the CDR3: TGCGCCAGCAGCTTGACATTGGGGGCACCTAAAAAACTGTTTTTT.

As concerns this clone: At one end the junction does not follow the germline gene, possibly because of a read error. V is TRBV12-3 or TRBV12-4 and J is TRBJ2-7; 11 nucleotides agree with TRBD2. This CDR3 is 11 amino acids long. CDR3 nucleotide sequence: TGTGCCAGCGGATTAACGGGACTAGCGGCTTTC. This gives the protein CASGLTGLAAF.

The V gene is TRBV28, the J gene TRBJ1-5; 8 positions match TRBD1. This CDR3 comprises 13 residues. Losses at the gene ends were 2 bases for V and 7 bases for J; bases not matched to a gene: 1. The germline V gene encodes CDR1 MDHEN and CDR2 SYDVKM. The CDR3 DNA is TGTGCCAGCAGTTTAGACAGGGGCCAGCCCCAGCATTTT. Amino acid sequence: CASSLDRGQPQHF.

The chain joins TRBV27 to TRBJ2-5; 11 bases match TRBD2. The CDR3 consists of 16 residues. The germline V gene encodes CDR1 MNHEY and CDR2 SMNVEV (reference sequence). The V segment lost 5 bases and the J segment 1 base; nucleotides outside the gene matches: 6. DNA of the CDR3: TGTGCCAGCAGTAAGGGACTAGCGGTCCTCCAAGAGACCCAGTACTTC. This codes for CASSKGLAVLQETQYF.